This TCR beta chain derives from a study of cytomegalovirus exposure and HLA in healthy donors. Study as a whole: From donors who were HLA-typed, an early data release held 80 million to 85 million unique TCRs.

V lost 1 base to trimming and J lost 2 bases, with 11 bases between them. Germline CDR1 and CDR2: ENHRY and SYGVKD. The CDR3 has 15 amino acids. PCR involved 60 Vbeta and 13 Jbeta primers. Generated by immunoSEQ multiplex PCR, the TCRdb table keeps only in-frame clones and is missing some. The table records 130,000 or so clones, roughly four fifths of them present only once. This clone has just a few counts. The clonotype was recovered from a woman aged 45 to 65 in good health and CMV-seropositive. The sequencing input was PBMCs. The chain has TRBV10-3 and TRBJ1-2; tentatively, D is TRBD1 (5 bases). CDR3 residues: CAISEYAGENYGYTF. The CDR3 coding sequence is TGTGCCATCAGTGAGTATGCGGGGGAGAACTATGGCTACACCTTC.